A selection of T cell receptor beta chains follows, all from one sample in a study of blood T cell repertoires in COVID-19. The table came from immunoSEQ multiplex PCR; TCRdb's copy has only in-frame clones and leaves some out. The sample carries about 170,000 clones, approximately 80% recorded once. The sequenced sample was peripheral blood. The receptors here all came from a woman aged 65 to 85 with COVID-19, enrolled during active disease. The CDR3 runs from the conserved cysteine through the conserved F or W. The order of the fields is V gene, J gene, clone size, D gene, CDR3 protein, CDR3 DNA. A D gene is named only where the DNA matches it firmly. Some rows have no size entry. The others give once, few or many, or a class for an expanded clone.

>TRBV19|TRBJ1-2|-|-
CASSSQVQGGGGYTF
TGTGCCAGTAGTTCCCAAGTACAGGGTGGTGGAGGCTACACCTTC
>TRBV30|TRBJ2-3|-|TRBD2
CAWSGTSGIGDTQYF
TGTGCCTGGAGTGGGACTAGCGGGATTGGAGATACGCAGTATTTT
>TRBV19|TRBJ1-1|-|-
CASTRGNTEAFF
TGTGCCAGTACCCGCGGGAACACTGAAGCTTTCTTT
>TRBV30|TRBJ1-5|-|TRBD1
CAWKQGALGNQPQHF
TGTGCCTGGAAACAGGGGGCGTTGGGCAATCAGCCCCAGCATTTT
>TRBV28|TRBJ1-5|-|-
CASTGFHLYSNQPQHF
TGTGCCAGCACAGGCTTCCACCTATATAGCAATCAGCCCCAGCATTTT
>TRBV6-5|TRBJ1-4|-|TRBD1
CASTLYRGEKLFF
TGTGCCAGCACCCTATACAGGGGTGAAAAACTGTTTTTT
>TRBV20-1|TRBJ1-2|-|-
CSANDPPRGYTF
TGCAGTGCTAATGACCCCCCGCGTGGCTACACCTTC
>TRBV15|TRBJ1-1|-|TRBD1
CATSRDLGTGVTEAFF
TGTGCCACCAGCAGAGATCTTGGGACAGGGGTAACTGAAGCTTTCTTT
>TRBV7-9|TRBJ2-3|once|TRBD2
CASSPPTREDSDTQYF
TGTGCCAGCAGCCCCCCCACGCGGGAGGACTCAGATACGCAGTATTTT
>TRBV6-1|TRBJ2-1|-|TRBD2
CASSEVGTSGDNEQFF
TGTGCCAGCAGTGAAGTAGGGACTAGCGGAGACAATGAGCAGTTCTTC
>TRBV6-5|TRBJ1-2|-|TRBD1
CASKLEPGQIYGYTF
TGTGCCAGCAAGTTGGAACCGGGACAGATCTATGGCTACACCTTC
>TRBV19|TRBJ1-1|-|-
CASRLSMNTEAFF
TGTGCCAGTAGATTAAGCATGAACACTGAAGCTTTCTTT
>TRBV28|TRBJ1-6|-|-
CASSFRGANSPLHF
TGTGCCAGCAGTTTTCGGGGTGCTAATTCACCCCTCCACTTT
>TRBV28|TRBJ1-3|-|-
CASGSALGNTIYF
TGTGCCAGCGGCTCGGCACTAGGAAACACCATATATTTT
>TRBV2|TRBJ1-1|-|-
CASNQVLNTEAFF
TGTGCCAGCAATCAGGTCCTAAACACTGAAGCTTTCTTT
>TRBV5-4|TRBJ2-5|-|-
CASSFGGAETQYF
TGTGCCAGCAGCTTTGGCGGTGCAGAGACCCAGTACTTC
>TRBV3-1/TRBV3-2|TRBJ1-3|once|-
CASSLRSSGNTIYF
TGTGCCAGCAGCTTGAGAAGCTCTGGAAACACCATATATTTT
>TRBV5-1|TRBJ1-2|-|TRBD1
CASSSDRAVYGYTF
TGCGCCAGCAGCTCCGACAGGGCCGTCTATGGCTACACCTTC
>TRBV6-6|TRBJ2-1|-|-
CASSYSNAEQFF
TGTGCCAGCAGTTACTCGAATGCGGAGCAGTTCTTC
>TRBV19|TRBJ2-1|-|TRBD2
CASSITRPFGLGFEQFF
TGTGCCAGTAGTATAACCCGCCCGTTCGGACTAGGGTTTGAGCAGTTCTTC
>TRBV19|TRBJ2-5|-|TRBD1
CASSIGRDRPETQYF
TGTGCCAGTAGTATAGGGCGGGACAGGCCAGAGACCCAGTACTTC
>TRBV4-1|TRBJ1-1|-|-
CASSFGAGGTEAFF
TGCGCCAGCAGCTTTGGAGCGGGGGGCACTGAAGCTTTCTTT
>TRBV14|TRBJ1-6|-|TRBD1
CASSRDRERLHF
TGTGCCAGCAGCCGGGACAGGGAGCGGCTCCACTTT
>TRBV3-1/TRBV3-2|TRBJ2-1|-|-
CASSAMSLRNEQFF
TGTGCCAGCAGCGCAATGTCCCTTCGGAATGAGCAGTTCTTC
>TRBV28|TRBJ1-2|-|-
CASSLRRYGYTF
TGTGCCAGCAGTTTACGTCGCTATGGCTACACCTTC
>TRBV7-7|TRBJ2-3|few|TRBD1
CASSRDRGDTQYF
TGTGCCAGCAGTCGGGACAGGGGAGATACGCAGTATTTT
>TRBV19|TRBJ2-3|-|-
CASTPGGRDTQYF
TGTGCCAGTACCCCCGGGGGGCGGGATACGCAGTATTTT
>TRBV3-1/TRBV3-2|TRBJ1-3|-|-
CASSQGNRAGNTIYF
TGTGCCAGCAGCCAGGGGAACAGGGCAGGAAACACCATATATTTT
>TRBV2|TRBJ1-3|-|-
CASSADSAGNTIYF
TGTGCCAGCAGTGCGGACAGCGCCGGAAACACCATATATTTT
>TRBV28|TRBJ2-1|-|-
CASIPGWERASQINEQFF
TGTGCCAGCATCCCGGGGTGGGAGCGGGCTTCCCAAATTAATGAGCAGTTCTTC
>TRBV19|TRBJ1-5|-|TRBD1
CASSIEQGAQPQHF
TGTGCCAGTAGTATAGAACAGGGGGCCCAGCCCCAGCATTTT
>TRBV27|TRBJ1-1|-|TRBD1
CASSTLPGQGNTEAFF
TGTGCCAGCAGTACGCTTCCGGGACAGGGCAATACTGAAGCTTTCTTT
>TRBV20-1|TRBJ1-1|-|-
CSAPEVTEAFF
TGCAGTGCTCCGGAGGTCACTGAAGCTTTCTTT
>TRBV29-1|TRBJ2-1|-|TRBD1
CSVEGTGGNEQFF
TGCAGCGTTGAGGGGACAGGGGGGAATGAGCAGTTCTTC
>TRBV25-1|TRBJ1-5|-|-
CASSEGKGARSNQPQHF
TGTGCCAGCAGTGAGGGAAAAGGGGCCCGCAGCAATCAGCCCCAGCATTTT
>TRBV9|TRBJ2-2|-|-
CASSQRSRTSRIGELFF
TGTGCCAGCAGCCAGAGGTCCAGGACATCCAGAATCGGGGAGCTGTTTTTT
>TRBV30|TRBJ1-3|-|-
CAWSNEAVPGNTIYF
TGTGCCTGGAGTAATGAAGCGGTCCCAGGAAACACCATATATTTT
>TRBV15|TRBJ2-3|-|-
CATSREWAPADTQYF
TGTGCCACCAGCAGAGAGTGGGCCCCCGCAGATACGCAGTATTTT
>TRBV30|TRBJ1-2|-|-
CALNQGYYGYTF
TGTGCCTTAAATCAGGGATACTATGGCTACACCTTC
>TRBV11-1|TRBJ1-1|-|TRBD1
CASSLDRAAEAFF
TGTGCCAGCAGCCTCGACAGGGCCGCTGAAGCTTTCTTT